This section outlines one T cell receptor beta chain sequence together with its context. The antigen remains unidentified. Profiling relied on immunoSEQ multiplex PCR, and the TCRdb table lists in-frame clones only, not all of them. The sample shows around 230,000 clones, around 81% of them seen only once. CD4+CD25+CD127- Tregs, CD4+CD25- non-Tregs, CD4 and CD8 cells were sorted. This sample is drawn from a study of Tregs in tolerant kidney transplant recipients. Whole-study findings and limits: Biological reproducibility was not directly addressed, but technical replication error appeared minimal.

The CDR3 has 15 residues. The germline V gene encodes CDR1 SGHTA and CDR2 FQGTGA. Trimming took 5 bases from V and 4 from J, leaving 16 bases between them. The source of this sequence is a human donor in good health. The sample comprised CD4+ T cells from blood. V is TRBV7-3 and J is TRBJ2-3; D is possibly TRBD2 (6 bases). The CDR3 spells CASSIVASAPDTQYF. CDR3 DNA: TGTGCCAGCAGCATCGTCGCTAGCGCGCCAGATACGCAGTATTTT.